The clone carrying this T cell receptor (beta chain) appeared once. Per the original methods: By means of reference gene primer amplification, nucleated cell counts were estimated. The protocol was immunoSEQ multiplex PCR, while the TCRdb copy is restricted to in-frame clones and leaves out a portion. The V and J calls and clone size are taken from that table; D and trimming were inferred from the DNA. This sample has approximately 210,000 clones, with just over 90% found just once. These data belong to a study of blood T cell repertoires in COVID-19. At the level of the study: Samples taken during acute and convalescent COVID-19 were collected in the United States, Italy and Spain. Sources were T cells, B-cell-depleted T cells, or PBMCs; the material itself was cDNA or gDNA.

The clonotype was recovered from a man between 25 and 39 years old with acute or convalescent COVID-19. Material: peripheral blood.

Written as DNA, the CDR3 is TGTGCCAGCACCGCCCCCCCCCGACAGGGGCCAATCTATAATTCACCCCTCCACTTT. It specifies CASTAPPRQGPIYNSPLHF. The V call is TRBV28, the J call TRBJ1-6, with 8 bases aligning to TRBD1. CDR1 MDHEN and CDR2 SYDVKM come from the germline V gene. V lost 7 bases and J lost 3; bases outside the gene matches: 17. The CDR3 covers 19 residues.